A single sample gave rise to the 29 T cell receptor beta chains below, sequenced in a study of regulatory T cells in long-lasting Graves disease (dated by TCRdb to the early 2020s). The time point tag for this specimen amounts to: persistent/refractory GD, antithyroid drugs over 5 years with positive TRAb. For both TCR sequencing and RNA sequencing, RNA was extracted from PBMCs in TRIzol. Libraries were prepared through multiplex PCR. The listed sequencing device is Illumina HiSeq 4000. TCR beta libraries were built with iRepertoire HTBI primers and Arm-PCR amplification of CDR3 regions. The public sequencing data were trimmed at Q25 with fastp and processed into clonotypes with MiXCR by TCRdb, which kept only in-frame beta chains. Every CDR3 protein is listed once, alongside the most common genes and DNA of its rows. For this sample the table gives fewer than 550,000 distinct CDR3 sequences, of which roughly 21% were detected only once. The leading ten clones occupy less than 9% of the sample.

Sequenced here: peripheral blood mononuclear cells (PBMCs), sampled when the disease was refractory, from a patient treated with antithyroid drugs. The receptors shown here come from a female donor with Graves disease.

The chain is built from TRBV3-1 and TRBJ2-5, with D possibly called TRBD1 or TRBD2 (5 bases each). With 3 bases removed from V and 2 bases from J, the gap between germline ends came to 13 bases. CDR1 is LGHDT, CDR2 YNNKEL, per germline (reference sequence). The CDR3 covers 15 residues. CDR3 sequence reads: CASSHAPRGQETQYF. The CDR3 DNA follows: TGTGCCAGCAGCCATGCCCCGAGGGGTCAAGAGACCCAGTACTTC.

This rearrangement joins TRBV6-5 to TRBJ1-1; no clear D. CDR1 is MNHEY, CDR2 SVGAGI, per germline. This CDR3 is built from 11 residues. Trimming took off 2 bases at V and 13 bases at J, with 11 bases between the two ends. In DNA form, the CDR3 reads TGTGCCAGCAGTTACCAAGGGTTCGGTTTCTTT. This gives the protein CASSYQGFGFF.

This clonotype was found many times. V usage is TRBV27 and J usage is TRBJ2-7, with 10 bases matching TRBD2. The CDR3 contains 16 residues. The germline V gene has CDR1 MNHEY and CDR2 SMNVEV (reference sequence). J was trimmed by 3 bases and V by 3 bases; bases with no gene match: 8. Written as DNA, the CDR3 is TGTGCCAGCAGTTTGATTGGGACTAGCGCCTACTACGAGCAGTACTTC. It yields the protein CASSLIGTSAYYEQYF.

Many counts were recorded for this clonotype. Here the CDR3 reads CASSLRGQGNSPLHF. As DNA, the CDR3 is TGTGCCAGCAGTTTGCGCGGACAGGGTAATTCACCCCTCCACTTT. The chain has TRBV12-3 or TRBV12-4 and TRBJ1-6; 8 bases align to TRBD1. The J segment lost 6 bases and the V segment lost 3 bases, leaving 4 bases of the junction unmatched. This CDR3 has 15 amino acids.

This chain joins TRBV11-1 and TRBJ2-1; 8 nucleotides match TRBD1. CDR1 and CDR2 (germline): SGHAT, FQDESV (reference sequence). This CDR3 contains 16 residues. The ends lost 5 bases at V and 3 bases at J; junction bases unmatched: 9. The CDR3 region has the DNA TGTGCCAGCAGCCACGGACAGGGTTCAGTCTACAATGAGCAGTTCTTC. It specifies CASSHGQGSVYNEQFF.

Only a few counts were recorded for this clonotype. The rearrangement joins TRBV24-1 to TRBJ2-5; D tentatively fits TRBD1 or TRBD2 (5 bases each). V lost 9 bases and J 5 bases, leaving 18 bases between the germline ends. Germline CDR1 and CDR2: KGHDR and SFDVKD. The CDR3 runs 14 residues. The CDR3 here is CATSGRVEGETQYF. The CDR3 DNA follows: TGTGCCACCTCAGGGAGAGTAGAGGGGGAGACCCAGTACTTC.

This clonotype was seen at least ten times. Written as DNA, the CDR3 is TGTGCCAGCAGGGGGACAGGGTATAATCAGCCCCAGCATTTT. Translated, it gives CASRGTGYNQPQHF. This sequence joins TRBV12-3 or TRBV12-4 and TRBJ1-5, with 9 bases identical to TRBD1. After removal of 6 bases from V and 4 bases from J, the junction contained 4 bases not matched to a gene. CDR3 size: 14 residues.

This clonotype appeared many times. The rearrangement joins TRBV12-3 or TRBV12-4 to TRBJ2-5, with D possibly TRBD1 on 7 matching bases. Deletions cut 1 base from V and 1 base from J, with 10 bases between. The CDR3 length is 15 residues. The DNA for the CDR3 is TGTGCCAGCAGTTTAGTGGAGGGGGCCCAAGAGACCCAGTACTTC. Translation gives CASSLVEGAQETQYF.

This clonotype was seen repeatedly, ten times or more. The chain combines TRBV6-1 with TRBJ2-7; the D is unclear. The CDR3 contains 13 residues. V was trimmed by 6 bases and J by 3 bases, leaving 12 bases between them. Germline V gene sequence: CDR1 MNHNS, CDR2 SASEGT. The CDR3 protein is CASSDPGNYEQYF. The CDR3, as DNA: TGTGCCAGCAGCGATCCAGGCAACTACGAGCAGTACTTC.

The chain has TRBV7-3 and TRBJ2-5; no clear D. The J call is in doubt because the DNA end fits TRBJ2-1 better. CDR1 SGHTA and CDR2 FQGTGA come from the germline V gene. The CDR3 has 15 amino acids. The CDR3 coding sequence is TGTGCCAGCAGCTTACTAAGCCCATTACACAATGAGCAGTTCTTC. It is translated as CASSLLSPLHNEQFF.

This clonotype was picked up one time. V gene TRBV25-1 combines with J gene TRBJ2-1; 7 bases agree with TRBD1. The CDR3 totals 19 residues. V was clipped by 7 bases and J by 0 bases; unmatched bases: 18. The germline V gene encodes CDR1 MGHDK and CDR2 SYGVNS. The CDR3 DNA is TGTGCCAGCACTACGACAGAGGGACAGTTGCTTGGCTCCTACAATGAGCAGTTCTTC. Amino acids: CASTTTEGQLLGSYNEQFF.

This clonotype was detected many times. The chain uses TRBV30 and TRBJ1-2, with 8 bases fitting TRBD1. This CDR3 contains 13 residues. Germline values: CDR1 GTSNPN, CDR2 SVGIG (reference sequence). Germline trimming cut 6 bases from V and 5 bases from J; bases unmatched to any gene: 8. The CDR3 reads CACGQGDYYGYTF. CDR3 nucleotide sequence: TGTGCCTGCGGACAGGGCGATTATTATGGCTACACCTTC.

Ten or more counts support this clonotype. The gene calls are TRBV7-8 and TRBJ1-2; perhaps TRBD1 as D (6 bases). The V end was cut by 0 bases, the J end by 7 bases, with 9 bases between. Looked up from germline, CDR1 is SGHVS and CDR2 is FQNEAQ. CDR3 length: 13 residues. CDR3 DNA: TGTGCCAGCAGCTTAGCGGGGGCCGGTGGCTACACCTTC. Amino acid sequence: CASSLAGAGGYTF.

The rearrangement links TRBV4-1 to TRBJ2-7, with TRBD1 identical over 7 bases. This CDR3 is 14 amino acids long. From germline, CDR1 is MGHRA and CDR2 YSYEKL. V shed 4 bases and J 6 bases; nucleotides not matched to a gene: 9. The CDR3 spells CASSRGTVELEQYF. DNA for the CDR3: TGCGCCAGCAGCCGTGGGACAGTCGAACTCGAGCAGTACTTC.

This CDR3 is CSARGLQGSQPQHF. In DNA form, the CDR3 reads TGCAGTGCTAGAGGTCTACAGGGGAGTCAGCCCCAGCATTTT. The V and J genes are TRBV20-1 and TRBJ1-5; 7 bases match TRBD1. The ends lost 1 base at V and 6 bases at J; junction bases unmatched: 6. Germline V gives CDR1 DFQATT, CDR2 SNEGSKA (reference sequence). This CDR3 comprises 14 residues.

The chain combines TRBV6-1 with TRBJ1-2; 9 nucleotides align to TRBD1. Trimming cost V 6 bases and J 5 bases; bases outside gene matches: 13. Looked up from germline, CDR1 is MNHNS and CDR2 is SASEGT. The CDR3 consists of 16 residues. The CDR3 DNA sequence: TGTGCCAGCAGGAAAACAGGGGGCGAATCAATATATGGCTACACCTTC. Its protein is CASRKTGGESIYGYTF.

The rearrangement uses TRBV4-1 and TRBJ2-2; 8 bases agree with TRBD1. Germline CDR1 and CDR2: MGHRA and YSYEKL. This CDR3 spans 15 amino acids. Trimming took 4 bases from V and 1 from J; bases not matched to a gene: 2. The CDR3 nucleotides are TGCGCCAGCAGCCCGGGACAGGTGAACACCGGGGAGCTGTTTTTT. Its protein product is CASSPGQVNTGELFF.

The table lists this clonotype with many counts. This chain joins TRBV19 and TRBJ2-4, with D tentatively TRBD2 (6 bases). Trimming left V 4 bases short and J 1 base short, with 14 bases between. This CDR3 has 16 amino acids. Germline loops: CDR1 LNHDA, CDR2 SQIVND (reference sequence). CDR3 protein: CASSRTSAGAKNIQYF. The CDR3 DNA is TGTGCCAGTAGTAGGACGTCCGCGGGGGCCAAAAACATTCAGTACTTC.

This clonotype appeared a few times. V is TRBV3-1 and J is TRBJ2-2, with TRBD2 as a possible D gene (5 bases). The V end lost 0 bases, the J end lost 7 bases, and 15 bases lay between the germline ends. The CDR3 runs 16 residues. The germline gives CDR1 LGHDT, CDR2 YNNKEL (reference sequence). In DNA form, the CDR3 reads TGTGCCAGCAGCCAAGATCTTCGGCTAGGAGGCGGGGAGCTGTTTTTT. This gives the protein CASSQDLRLGGGELFF. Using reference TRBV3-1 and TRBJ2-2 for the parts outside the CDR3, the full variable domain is DTAVSQTPKYLVTQMGNDKSIKCEQNLGHDTMYWYKQDSKKFLKIMFSYNNKELIINETVPNRFSPKSPDKAHLNLHINSLELGDSAVYFCASSQDLRLGGGELFFGEGSRLTVL.

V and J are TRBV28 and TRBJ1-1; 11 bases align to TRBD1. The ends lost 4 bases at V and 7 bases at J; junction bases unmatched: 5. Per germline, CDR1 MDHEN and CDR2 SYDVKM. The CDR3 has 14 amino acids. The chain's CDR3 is CASSSGQGVGEAFF. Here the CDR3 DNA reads TGTGCCAGCAGTTCGGGACAGGGGGTAGGTGAAGCTTTCTTT.

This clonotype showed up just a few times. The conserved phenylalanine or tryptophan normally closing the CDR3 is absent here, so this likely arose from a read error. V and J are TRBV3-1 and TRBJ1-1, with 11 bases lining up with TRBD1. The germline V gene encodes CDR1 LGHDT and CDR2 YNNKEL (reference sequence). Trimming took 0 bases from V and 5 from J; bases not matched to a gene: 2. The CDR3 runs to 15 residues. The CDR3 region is CASSQEGTGGTEAFL. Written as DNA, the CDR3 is TGTGCCAGCAGCCAAGAAGGGACAGGGGGAACTGAAGCTTTCCTT.

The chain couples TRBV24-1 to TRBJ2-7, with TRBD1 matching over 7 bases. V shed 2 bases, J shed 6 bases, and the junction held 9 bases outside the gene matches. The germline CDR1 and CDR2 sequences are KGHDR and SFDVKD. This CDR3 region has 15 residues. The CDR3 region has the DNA TGTGCCACCAGTGATTCGAGACAGGGTTGGGGCGAGCAGTACTTC. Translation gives CATSDSRQGWGEQYF.

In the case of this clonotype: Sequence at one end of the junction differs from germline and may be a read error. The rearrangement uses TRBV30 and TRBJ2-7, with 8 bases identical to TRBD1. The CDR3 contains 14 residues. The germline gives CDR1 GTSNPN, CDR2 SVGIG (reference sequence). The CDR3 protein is CAWATTGASFEQYF. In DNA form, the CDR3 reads TGTGCCTGGGCCACGACAGGGGCATCCTTCGAGCAGTACTTC.

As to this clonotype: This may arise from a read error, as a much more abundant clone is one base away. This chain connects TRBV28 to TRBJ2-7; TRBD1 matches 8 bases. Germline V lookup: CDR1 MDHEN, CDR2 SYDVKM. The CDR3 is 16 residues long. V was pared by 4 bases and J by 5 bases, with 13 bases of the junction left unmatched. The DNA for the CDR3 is TGTGCCAGCAGTTCCATTGGACAGGGAATGGGGGACGAGCAGTACTTC. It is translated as CASSSIGQGMGDEQYF.

DNA of the CDR3: TGTGCCAGCAGTTACCGTAGGACTAGCGGGAGGTCCTCCACAGATACGCAGTATTTT. The encoded protein is CASSYRRTSGRSSTDTQYF. The genes are TRBV6-2 or TRBV6-3 and TRBJ2-3, with 14 nucleotides matching TRBD2. This CDR3 contains 19 residues. The germline CDR1 and CDR2 sequences are MNHEY and SVGEGT. The trim removed 2 bases at V and 2 bases at J, leaving 9 bases unmatched.

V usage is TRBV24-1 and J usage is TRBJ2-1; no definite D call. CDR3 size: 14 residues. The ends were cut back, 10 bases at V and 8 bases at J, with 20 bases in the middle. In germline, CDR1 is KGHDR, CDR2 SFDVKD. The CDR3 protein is CATAPSLGKDEQFF. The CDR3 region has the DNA TGTGCCACGGCTCCGAGCCTAGGAAAGGATGAGCAGTTCTTC.

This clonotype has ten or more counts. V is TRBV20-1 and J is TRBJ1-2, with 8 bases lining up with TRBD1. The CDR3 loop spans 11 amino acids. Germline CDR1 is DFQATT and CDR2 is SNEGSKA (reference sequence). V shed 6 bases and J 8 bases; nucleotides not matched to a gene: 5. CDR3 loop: CSAVTGAGYTF. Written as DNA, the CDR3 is TGCAGTGCGGTGACAGGGGCCGGCTACACCTTC.

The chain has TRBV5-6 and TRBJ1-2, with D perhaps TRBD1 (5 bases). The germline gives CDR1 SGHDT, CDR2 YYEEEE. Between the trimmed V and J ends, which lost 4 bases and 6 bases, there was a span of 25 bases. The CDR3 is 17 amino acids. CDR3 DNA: TGTGCCAGCAGCCGCCCCCCCCCGTTGGGCGGGGGAGATGGCTACACCTTC. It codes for CASSRPPPLGGGDGYTF.

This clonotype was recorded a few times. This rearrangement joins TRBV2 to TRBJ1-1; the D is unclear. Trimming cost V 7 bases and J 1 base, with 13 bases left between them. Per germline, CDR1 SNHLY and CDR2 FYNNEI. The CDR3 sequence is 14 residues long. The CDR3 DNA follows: TGTGCCAGCACTAATAGGCTAAAGAACACTGAAGCTTTCTTT. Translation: CASTNRLKNTEAFF.